Following are 20 T cell receptor beta chains from one sample sequenced in a study of blood T cell repertoires in COVID-19. Data came from immunoSEQ multiplex PCR; TCRdb stores just in-frame clones and leaves some out. Here the sample spans roughly 160,000 clones, under 95% being singletons. Sequencing used peripheral blood. These receptors originate from a man aged 18 to 29 with COVID-19, enrolled during active disease.

The chain combines TRBV27 with TRBJ1-2; weak D call: TRBD1 (6 bases). This CDR3 has 14 amino acids. Per germline, CDR1 MNHEY and CDR2 SMNVEV (reference sequence). V was shortened by 5 bases and J by 5 bases, with 15 bases between the two germline ends. The CDR3 DNA sequence: TGTGCCAGCAGTCCCGGCGGGGGCGAATATGGCTACACCTTC. Translating gives CASSPGGGEYGYTF.

The CDR3 DNA is TGTGCCAGCAGCCACCAGGGACAGGGGGGCCGGGAGCAGTACTTC. Its protein is CASSHQGQGGREQYF. The chain joins TRBV3-1 (or the pseudogene TRBV3-2) to TRBJ2-7; 11 nucleotides line up with TRBD1. CDR1 and CDR2 (germline): LGHDT, YNNKEL (reference sequence). The CDR3 contains 15 residues. The ends lost 3 bases at V and 7 bases at J; junction bases unmatched: 8.

As concerns this clone: The same CDR3 can be traced to other DNA sequences in this sample. The chain recombines TRBV28 with TRBJ1-1; 7 bases align to TRBD1. Looked up from germline, CDR1 is MDHEN and CDR2 is SYDVKM. Germline trimming cut 3 bases from V and 10 bases from J; bases unmatched to any gene: 8. This CDR3 comprises 13 residues. The DNA of the CDR3 is TGTGCCAGCAGTTTGGACAGGATTGGGCGAGCTTTCTTT. Encoded protein: CASSLDRIGRAFF.

V gene TRBV21-1 combines with J gene TRBJ2-2; no DNA check was done on the table's D call, TRBD2. TRBV21-1 is a listed pseudogene. The CDR3 contains 20 residues. The DNA of the CDR3 is TGTGCCAGCAGCAAAGTCTCTGGGACTAGCGGGGTTCGGGAGACCGGGGAGCTGTTTTTT. Translation: CASSKVSGTSGVRETGELFF.

The rearrangement links TRBV15 to TRBJ1-3; 8 positions agree with TRBD1. This CDR3 is 17 amino acids long. Germline lookup yields CDR1 LNHNV and CDR2 YYDKDF (reference sequence). V shed 3 bases and J 4 bases; nucleotides not matched to a gene: 11. The CDR3 coding sequence is TGTGCCACCAGCAGCCTAAGACAGGGGAAAAAAGGAAACACCATATATTTT. This codes for CATSSLRQGKKGNTIYF.

The V call is TRBV6-2 or TRBV6-3, the J call TRBJ1-5; no clear D. This CDR3 has 14 amino acids. The ends were cut back, 2 bases at V and 3 bases at J, with 8 bases in the middle. From germline, CDR1 is MNHEY and CDR2 SVGEGT. For the CDR3, the DNA is TGTGCCAGCAGTTACCGGAACTACAATCAGCCCCAGCATTTT. Protein sequence: CASSYRNYNQPQHF.

This chain links TRBV14 with TRBJ2-7, with TRBD2 identical over 9 bases. V dropped 0 bases and J dropped 5; count of bases not matched to a gene: 5. The CDR3 has 15 residues. The germline V gene encodes CDR1 SGHDN and CDR2 FVKESK. In nucleotides, the CDR3 is TGTGCCAGCAGCCAAGATACGGTAGCGGGAGACGAGCAGTACTTC. Protein: CASSQDTVAGDEQYF.

The genes are TRBV7-6 and TRBJ2-7, with 8 nucleotides matching TRBD1. The CDR3 runs to 15 residues. Germline V gene lookup returns CDR1 SGHVS and CDR2 FNYEAQ. J lost 1 base, V lost 5 bases, and 7 bases had no gene match. DNA of the CDR3: TGTGCCAGCAGCCCCGGGACAGGAGTTTCCTACGAGCAGTACTTC. Amino acid sequence: CASSPGTGVSYEQYF. The variable domain in full, completed from reference TRBV7-6 and TRBJ2-7, reads GAGVSQSPRYKVTKRGQDVALRCDPISGHVSLYWYRQALGQGPEFLTYFNYEAQQDKSGLPNDRFSAERPEGSISTLTIQRTEQRDSAMYRCASSPGTGVSYEQYFGPGTRLTVT.

The chain links TRBV9 to TRBJ2-2; tentatively, D is TRBD2 (6 bases). Trimming shortened V by 6 bases and J by 7 bases, and 13 bases separated the two germline ends. CDR1 is SGDLS and CDR2 is YYNGEE in the germline V gene. This CDR3 region has 13 residues. The CDR3 bases are TGTGCCAGCACCCGGGGGTCTGGCGGGGAGCTGTTTTTT. Its protein product is CASTRGSGGELFF.

This chain links TRBV9 with TRBJ2-3, with 10 bases fitting TRBD2. There are 13 residues in the CDR3. Per germline, CDR1 SGDLS and CDR2 YYNGEE. J lost 6 bases, V lost 6 bases, and 4 bases had no gene match. CDR3 region: CASKREGPDTQYF. The CDR3 DNA sequence: TGTGCCAGCAAGCGGGAGGGTCCGGATACGCAGTATTTT.

The chain couples TRBV9 to TRBJ1-3; possibly TRBD1 for D (6 bases). The CDR3 is 14 residues long. Trimming shortened V by 5 bases and J by 8 bases, and 17 bases separated the two germline ends. CDR1 SGDLS and CDR2 YYNGEE come from the germline V gene. CDR3 residues: CASSKGGPGHTIYF. In DNA, the CDR3 is TGTGCCAGCAGTAAGGGGGGGCCCGGGCACACCATATATTTT.

This clone came up a few times. This chain uses TRBV5-4 with TRBJ2-7; D is unclear. This CDR3 is 13 amino acids long. V was pared by 2 bases and J by 0 bases, with 6 bases between. CDR1 is SGHNT and CDR2 is YYREEE in the germline V gene (reference sequence). In nucleotides, the CDR3 is TGTGCCAGCAGCTTTAGCAGCTCCTACGAGCAGTACTTC. Translation gives CASSFSSSYEQYF.

V gene TRBV19 combines with J gene TRBJ2-1; 15 bases agree with TRBD2. V dropped 0 bases and J dropped 14; count of bases not matched to a gene: 5. The germline V gene encodes CDR1 LNHDA and CDR2 SQIVND (reference sequence). The CDR3 extends over 15 amino acids. This CDR3 is CASSIERTSGRAKFF. Written as DNA, the CDR3 is TGTGCCAGTAGTATAGAACGGACTAGCGGGAGGGCGAAGTTCTTC.

This CDR3 is CAWTAVGTGELFF. The CDR3 DNA sequence: TGTGCCTGGACAGCGGTTGGGACCGGGGAGCTGTTTTTT. The chain links TRBV30 to TRBJ2-2, with a possible D match to TRBD2 (5 bases). Trimming removed 4 bases from V and 5 bases from J, with 11 bases in between. CDR1 and CDR2 from the germline V gene are GTSNPN and SVGIG (reference sequence). The CDR3 length is 13 residues.

This clone was found once. The rearrangement joins TRBV27 to TRBJ1-2; a possible D gene is TRBD1 (5 bases). The CDR3 length is 14 residues. V shed 10 bases and J shed 1 base, with 16 bases lying between them. Germline V gives CDR1 MNHEY, CDR2 SMNVEV (reference sequence). CDR3 DNA: TGTGCCACCGGCGGGGGGTTGGATAACTATGGCTACACCTTC. It yields the protein CATGGGLDNYGYTF.

The chain is built from TRBV11-3 and TRBJ2-2, with D possibly being TRBD1 (6 bases). The germline CDR1 and CDR2 sequences are SGHNT and YENEEA. V lost 3 bases and J lost 0, with 11 bases in between. This CDR3 is built from 16 residues. CDR3 protein: CASSFTGPSNTGELFF. The CDR3 coding sequence is TGTGCCAGCAGCTTCACAGGGCCCTCGAACACCGGGGAGCTGTTTTTT.

The chain recombines TRBV4-1 with TRBJ2-3; 16 bases are shared with TRBD2. The V gene's germline CDR1 is MGHRA and CDR2 YSYEKL. V lost 5 bases to trimming and J lost 3 bases; unmatched junction nucleotides: 5. The CDR3 spans 17 residues. The CDR3 nucleotides are TGCGCCAGCAGCAAGGGACTAGCGGGAGGGGTGACAGATACGCAGTATTTT. Its protein is CASSKGLAGGVTDTQYF.

The rearrangement joins TRBV13 to TRBJ2-1; TRBD1 might be the D (6 bases). Deletions cut 5 bases from V and 7 bases from J, with 21 bases between. The CDR3 is made up of 16 amino acids. CDR1 is PRHDT, CDR2 FYEKMQ, per germline (reference sequence). The CDR3 DNA reads TGTGCCAGCAGCCTCCAACAGGGTCCCCTCCCTAATGAGCAGTTCTTC. Translating it yields CASSLQQGPLPNEQFF.

V usage is TRBV7-2 and J usage is TRBJ2-7; perhaps TRBD2 as D (6 bases). CDR1 is SGHTA, CDR2 FQGNSA, per germline. The germline V and J ends were trimmed by 3 bases and 4 bases, with 16 bases remaining between them. The CDR3 is 15 residues long. The CDR3 nucleotides read TGTGCCAGCAGCTTTCGGGGGACTTTTTCGTACGAGCAGTACTTC. Residues: CASSFRGTFSYEQYF. Combining the CDR3 with reference TRBV7-2 and TRBJ2-7 gives the whole variable domain GAGVSQSPSNKVTEKGKDVELRCDPISGHTALYWYRQSLGQGLEFLIYFQGNSAPDKSGLPSDRFSAERTGGSVSTLTIQRTQQEDSAVYLCASSFRGTFSYEQYFGPGTRLTVT.

The CDR3 sequence is CASSFLSVRLNTEAFF. DNA of the CDR3: TGTGCCAGCAGTTTCCTCTCGGTCAGGCTCAACACTGAAGCTTTCTTT. The chain is built from TRBV28 and TRBJ1-1; D not resolved. V was trimmed by 3 bases and J by 2 bases, leaving 16 bases between them. The germline gives CDR1 MDHEN, CDR2 SYDVKM. The CDR3 length is 16 residues.